This record looks at one TCR beta chain sequence and its context. This record belongs to a study of T cells in Graves' hyperthyroidism and ophthalmopathy. The TCR beta CDR3 regions underwent amplification using RNA transcripts as the source. Primed by the HTBI set, a first-round RT-PCR was run on the TCR CDR3. One entry per CDR3 protein, called by TCRdb with MiXCR from the multiplex PCR reads. The data show roughly 500,000 distinct CDR3 sequences, 22% seen once. V lost 3 bases, J lost 0 bases, and 13 bases stayed unmatched. Germline CDR1 is SGHRS and CDR2 is YFSETQ. There are 19 residues in the CDR3. The sequence was collected from a woman in her seventies with Graves' ophthalmopathy. The specimen was blood. The genes are TRBV5-1 and TRBJ2-1, with 9 bases identical to TRBD1. The CDR3 DNA follows: TGCGCCAGCAGCTCGTTGGCCCTTGGACAGGGGAGCTCCTACAATGAGCAGTTCTTC. This codes for CASSSLALGQGSSYNEQFF.